What follows describes a single T cell receptor beta chain. The data derive from a study of control samples from healthy donors and cancer patients. Clones were sequenced by immunoSEQ multiplex PCR, and TCRdb holds only the in-frame ones, with some missing. The sample carries 90,000 or so clones, about 87% recorded once. Germline assignment: CDR1 LNHDA and CDR2 SQIVND (reference sequence). V lost 6 bases and J 5 bases, leaving 13 bases between the germline ends. CDR3 size: 13 residues. The source of this sequence is a woman in her 70s in good health. The rearrangement links TRBV19 to TRBJ1-1, with D maybe TRBD1 (6 bases). The source material was blood. This CDR3 reads CASSNTGRTEAFF. The DNA of the CDR3 is TGTGCCAGTAGCAATACAGGGAGAACTGAAGCTTTCTTT. The full variable domain, completed using reference TRBV19 and TRBJ1-1, is DGGITQSPKYLFRKEGQNVTLSCEQNLNHDAMYWYRQDPGQGLRLIYYSQIVNDFQKGDIAEGYSVSREKKESFPLTVTSAQKNPTAFYLCASSNTGRTEAFFGQGTRLTVV.